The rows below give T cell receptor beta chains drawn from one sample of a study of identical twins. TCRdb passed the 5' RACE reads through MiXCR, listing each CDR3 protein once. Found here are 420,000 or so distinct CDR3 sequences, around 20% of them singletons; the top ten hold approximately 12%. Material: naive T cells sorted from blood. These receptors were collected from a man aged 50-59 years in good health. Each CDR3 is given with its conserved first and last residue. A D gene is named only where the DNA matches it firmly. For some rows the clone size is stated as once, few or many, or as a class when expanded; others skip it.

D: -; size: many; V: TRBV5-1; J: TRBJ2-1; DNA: TGCGCCAGCAGCACCCAGGGGTCCCCGTCGGATGAGCAGTTCTTC; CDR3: CASSTQGSPSDEQFF
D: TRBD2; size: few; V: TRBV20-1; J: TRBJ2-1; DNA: TGCAGTGCTAGAAGCTGGCTAGCGGGTTACAATGAGCAGTTCTTC; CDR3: CSARSWLAGYNEQFF
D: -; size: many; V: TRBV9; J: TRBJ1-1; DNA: TGTGCCAGCAGCGCGAGCGGGCAGGGGAACACTGAAGCTTTCTTT; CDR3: CASSASGQGNTEAFF
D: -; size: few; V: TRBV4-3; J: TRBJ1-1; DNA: TGCGCCAGCAGCCAAGGCAGGGAGGGGGACACTGAAGCTTTCTTT; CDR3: CASSQGREGDTEAFF
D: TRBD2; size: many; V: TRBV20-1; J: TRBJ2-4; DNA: TGCAGTGCTAGGCTAGCGGGAGTCGCGGACATTCAGTACTTC; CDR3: CSARLAGVADIQYF
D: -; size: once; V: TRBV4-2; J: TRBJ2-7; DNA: TGTGCCAGCAGCCAAGATTACGGCAGTGGCTCCTACGAGCAGTACTTC; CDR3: CASSQDYGSGSYEQYF
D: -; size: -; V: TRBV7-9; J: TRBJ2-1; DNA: TGTGCCAGCAGCTCCGGGAGTAGTATTATTTTCTTC; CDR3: CASSSGSSIIFF
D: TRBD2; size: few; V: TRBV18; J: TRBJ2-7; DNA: TGTGCCAGCTCCCCGGGGGGGGGGAGAGCGCGGCAGTACTTC; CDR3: CASSPGGGRARQYF
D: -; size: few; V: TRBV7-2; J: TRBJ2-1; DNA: TGTGCCAGCAGCTTAGACTCGGGAGTGGACCCCGAGCAGTTCTTC; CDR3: CASSLDSGVDPEQFF
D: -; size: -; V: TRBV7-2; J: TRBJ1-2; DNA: TGTGCCAGCAATACTAGAGGCAACTATGGCTACACCTTC; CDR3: CASNTRGNYGYTF
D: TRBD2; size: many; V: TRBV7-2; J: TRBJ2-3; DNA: TGTGCCAGCAGCCTTAGCGGGGGGACAGATACGCAGTATTTT; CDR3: CASSLSGGTDTQYF
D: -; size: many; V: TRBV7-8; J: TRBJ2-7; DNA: TGTGCCAGCAGCTTAGCGTCCACAGGGTTCCACGAGCAGTACTTC; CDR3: CASSLASTGFHEQYF
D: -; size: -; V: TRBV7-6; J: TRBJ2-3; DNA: TGTGCCAGCAGCTTATTCGTATCCACAGATACGCAGTATTTT; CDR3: CASSLFVSTDTQYF
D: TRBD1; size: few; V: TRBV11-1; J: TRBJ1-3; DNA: TGTGCCAGCAGCTTAGCAGTGTCCGGGACAGGGACTGGAAACACCATATATTTT; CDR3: CASSLAVSGTGTGNTIYF
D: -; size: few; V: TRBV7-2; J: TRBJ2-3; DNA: TGTGCCAGCAGCTTAGGTGGGGGACCCACAGATACGCAGTATTTT; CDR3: CASSLGGGPTDTQYF
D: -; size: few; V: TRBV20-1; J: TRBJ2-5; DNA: TGCAGTGCTAGTCGGGGTCAGGAGAGTGAGACCCAGTACTTC; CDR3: CSASRGQESETQYF
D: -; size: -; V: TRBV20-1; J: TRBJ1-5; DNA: TGCAGTGCCCCCGGGAGCAATCAGCCCCAGCATTTT; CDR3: CSAPGSNQPQHF
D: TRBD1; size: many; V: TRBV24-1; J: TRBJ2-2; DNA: TGTGCCACCAGTGATTTGAGCAGGGGGAGGAACACCGGGGAGCTGTTTTTT; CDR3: CATSDLSRGRNTGELFF
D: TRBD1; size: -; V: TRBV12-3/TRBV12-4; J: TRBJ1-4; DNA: TGTGCCAGCAGTCCGGGGACAGGGATTAATGAAAAACTGTTTTTT; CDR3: CASSPGTGINEKLFF
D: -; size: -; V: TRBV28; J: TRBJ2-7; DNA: TGTGCCAGCAGTTTGGACGCGGGAAGGCTCGAGCAGTACTTC; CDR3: CASSLDAGRLEQYF
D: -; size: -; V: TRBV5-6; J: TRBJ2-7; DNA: TGTGCCAGCAGCTTGCTGGGGGGCGGCGAGCAGTACTTC; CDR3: CASSLLGGGEQYF
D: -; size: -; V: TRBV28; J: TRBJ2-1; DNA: TGTGCCAGCAGTTTTCGTGAAACCTACAATGAGCAGTTCTTC; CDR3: CASSFRETYNEQFF
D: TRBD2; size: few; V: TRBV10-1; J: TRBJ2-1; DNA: TGCGCCAGCAGTGCTACTAGCGGGGGGGCGTCTTACAATGAGCAGTTCTTC; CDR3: CASSATSGGASYNEQFF
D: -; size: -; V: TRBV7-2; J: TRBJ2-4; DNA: TGTGCCAGCAGCTCTGGGACACAAAACATTCAGTACTTC; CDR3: CASSSGTQNIQYF
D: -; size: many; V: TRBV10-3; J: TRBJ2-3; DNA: TGTGCCATCAGTTTCGCCGGGAAAGCAAGCACAGATACGCAGTATTTT; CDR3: CAISFAGKASTDTQYF
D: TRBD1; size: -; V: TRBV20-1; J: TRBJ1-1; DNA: TGCAGTGCTAGAGTGACAGGGGGCGCGGCGATTCACACTGAAGCTTTCTTT; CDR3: CSARVTGGAAIHTEAFF
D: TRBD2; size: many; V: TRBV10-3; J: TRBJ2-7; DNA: TGTGCCATCGGGGGGGAGCGGGGGCCAACCTACGAGCAGTACTTC; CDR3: CAIGGERGPTYEQYF